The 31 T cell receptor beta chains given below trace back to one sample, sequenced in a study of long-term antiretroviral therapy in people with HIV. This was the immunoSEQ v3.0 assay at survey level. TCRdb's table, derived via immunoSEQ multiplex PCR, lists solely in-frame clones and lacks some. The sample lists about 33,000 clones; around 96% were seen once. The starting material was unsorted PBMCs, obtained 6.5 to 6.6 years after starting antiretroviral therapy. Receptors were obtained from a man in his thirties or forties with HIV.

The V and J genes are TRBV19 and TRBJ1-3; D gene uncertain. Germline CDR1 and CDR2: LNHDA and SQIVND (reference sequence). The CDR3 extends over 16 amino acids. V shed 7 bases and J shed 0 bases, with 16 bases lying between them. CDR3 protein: CASITKERSSGNTIYF. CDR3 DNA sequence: TGTGCCAGTATCACAAAGGAAAGAAGCTCTGGAAACACCATATATTTT.

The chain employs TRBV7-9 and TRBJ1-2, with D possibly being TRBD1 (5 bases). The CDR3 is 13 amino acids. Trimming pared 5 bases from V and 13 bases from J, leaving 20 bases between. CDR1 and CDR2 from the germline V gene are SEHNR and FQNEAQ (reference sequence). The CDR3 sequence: CASSRVTGERGTF. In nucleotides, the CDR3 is TGTGCCAGCAGCCGGGTGACTGGGGAGAGGGGCACCTTC.

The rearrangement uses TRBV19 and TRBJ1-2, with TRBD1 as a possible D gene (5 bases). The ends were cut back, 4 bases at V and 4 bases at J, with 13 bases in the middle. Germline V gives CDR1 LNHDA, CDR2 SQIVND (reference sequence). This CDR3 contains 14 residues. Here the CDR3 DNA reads TGTGCCAGTAGTACGTGGGGGACCTTCTATGGCTACACCTTC. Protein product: CASSTWGTFYGYTF.

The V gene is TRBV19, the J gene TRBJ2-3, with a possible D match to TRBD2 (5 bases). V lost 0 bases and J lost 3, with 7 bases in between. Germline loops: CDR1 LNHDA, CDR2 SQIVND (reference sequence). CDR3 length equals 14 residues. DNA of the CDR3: TGTGCCAGTAGTATAGATCCGGGGACAGATACGCAGTATTTT. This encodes CASSIDPGTDTQYF.

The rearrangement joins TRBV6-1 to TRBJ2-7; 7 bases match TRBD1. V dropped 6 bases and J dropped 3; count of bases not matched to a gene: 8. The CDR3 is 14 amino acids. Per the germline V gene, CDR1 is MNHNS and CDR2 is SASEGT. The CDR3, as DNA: TGTGCCAGCAGGAAAGGGGGCCAGGTCTACGAGCAGTACTTC. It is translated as CASRKGGQVYEQYF.

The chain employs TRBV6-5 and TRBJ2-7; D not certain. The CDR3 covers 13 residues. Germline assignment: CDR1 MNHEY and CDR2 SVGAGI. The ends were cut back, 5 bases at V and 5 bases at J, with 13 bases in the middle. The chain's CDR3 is CASSDLGKDEQYF. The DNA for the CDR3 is TGTGCCAGCAGTGACCTGGGGAAGGACGAGCAGTACTTC.

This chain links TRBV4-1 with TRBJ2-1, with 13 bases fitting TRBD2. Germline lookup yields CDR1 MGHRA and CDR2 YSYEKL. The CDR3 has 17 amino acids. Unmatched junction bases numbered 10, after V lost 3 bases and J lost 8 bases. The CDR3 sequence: CASSHPRLAGGYYEQFF. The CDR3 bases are TGCGCCAGCAGCCATCCCCGACTAGCGGGGGGTTATTATGAGCAGTTCTTC.

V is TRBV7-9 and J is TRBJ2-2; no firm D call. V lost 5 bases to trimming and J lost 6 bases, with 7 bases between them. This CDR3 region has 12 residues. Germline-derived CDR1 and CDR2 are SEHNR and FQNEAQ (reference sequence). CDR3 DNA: TGTGCCAGCAGCCCCACGGCCGGGGAGCTGTTTTTT. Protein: CASSPTAGELFF.

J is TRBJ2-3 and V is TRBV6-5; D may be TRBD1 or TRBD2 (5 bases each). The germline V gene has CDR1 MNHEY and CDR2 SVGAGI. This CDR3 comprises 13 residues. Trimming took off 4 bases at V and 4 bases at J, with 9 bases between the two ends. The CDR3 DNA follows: TGTGCCAGCAGTTTAATGGGGGCAGATACGCAGTATTTT. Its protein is CASSLMGADTQYF.

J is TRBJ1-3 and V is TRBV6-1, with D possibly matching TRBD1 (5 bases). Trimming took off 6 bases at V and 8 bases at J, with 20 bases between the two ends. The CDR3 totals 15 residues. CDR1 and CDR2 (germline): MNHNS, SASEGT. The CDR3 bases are TGTGCCAGCAGCGATGGGGGGGTCGGTTCGGACACCATATATTTT. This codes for CASSDGGVGSDTIYF.

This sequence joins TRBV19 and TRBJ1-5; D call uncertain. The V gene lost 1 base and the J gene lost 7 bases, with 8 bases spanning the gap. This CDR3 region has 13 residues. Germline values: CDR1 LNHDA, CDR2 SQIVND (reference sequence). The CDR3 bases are TGTGCCAGTAGTATAGCGAGATCACAGCCCCAGCATTTT. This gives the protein CASSIARSQPQHF.

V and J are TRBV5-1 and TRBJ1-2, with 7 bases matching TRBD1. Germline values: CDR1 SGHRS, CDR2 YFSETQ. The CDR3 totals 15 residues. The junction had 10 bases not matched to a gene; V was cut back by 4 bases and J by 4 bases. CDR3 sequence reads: CASSPGTDLPYGYTF. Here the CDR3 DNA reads TGCGCCAGCAGCCCAGGGACAGACCTGCCCTATGGCTACACCTTC.

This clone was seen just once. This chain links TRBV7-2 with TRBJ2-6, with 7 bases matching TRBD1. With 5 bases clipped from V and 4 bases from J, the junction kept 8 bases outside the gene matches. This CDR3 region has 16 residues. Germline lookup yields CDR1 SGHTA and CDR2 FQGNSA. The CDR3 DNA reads TGTGCCAGCAGCACAAGGACAGGTTCGGGGGCCAACGTCCTGACTTTC. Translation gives CASSTRTGSGANVLTF. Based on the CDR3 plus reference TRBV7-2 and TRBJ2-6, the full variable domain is GAGVSQSPSNKVTEKGKDVELRCDPISGHTALYWYRQSLGQGLEFLIYFQGNSAPDKSGLPSDRFSAERTGGSVSTLTIQRTQQEDSAVYLCASSTRTGSGANVLTFGAGSRLTVL.

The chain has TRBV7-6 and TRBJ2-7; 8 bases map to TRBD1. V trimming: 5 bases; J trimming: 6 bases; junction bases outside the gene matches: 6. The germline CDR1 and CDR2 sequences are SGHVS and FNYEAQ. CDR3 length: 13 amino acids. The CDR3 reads CASSIGQGGEQYF. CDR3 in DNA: TGTGCCAGCAGCATTGGACAGGGCGGCGAGCAGTACTTC.

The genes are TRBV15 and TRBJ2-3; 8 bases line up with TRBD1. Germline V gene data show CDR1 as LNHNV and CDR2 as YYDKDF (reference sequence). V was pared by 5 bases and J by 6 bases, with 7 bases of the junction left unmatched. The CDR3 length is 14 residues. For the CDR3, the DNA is TGTGCCACCAGCCGGGACAGGAACCTGGATACGCAGTATTTT. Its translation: CATSRDRNLDTQYF.

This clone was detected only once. The CDR3 reads CASSSGQGPGYTF. CDR3 sequence (DNA): TGTGCCAGCAGCTCGGGACAGGGGCCTGGCTACACCTTC. The genes are TRBV5-6 and TRBJ1-2; 10 bases agree with TRBD1. This CDR3 has 13 amino acids. J lost 7 bases, V lost 3 bases, and 3 bases had no gene match. From germline, CDR1 is SGHDT and CDR2 YYEEEE.

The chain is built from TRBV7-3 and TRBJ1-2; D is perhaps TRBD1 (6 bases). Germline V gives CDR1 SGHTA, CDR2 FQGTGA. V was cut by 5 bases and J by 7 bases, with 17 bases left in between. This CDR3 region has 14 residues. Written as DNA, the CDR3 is TGTGCCAGCAGCCCCGGGACGGGGGGCAGTGGCTACACCTTC. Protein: CASSPGTGGSGYTF.

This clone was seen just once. CDR3 region: CASSQDPGNINTGELFF. Written as DNA, the CDR3 is TGCGCCAGCAGCCAAGATCCCGGGAATATTAACACCGGGGAGCTGTTTTTT. The V and J genes are TRBV4-3 and TRBJ2-2, with D possibly being TRBD2 (5 bases). The germline gives CDR1 LGHNA, CDR2 YSLEER. Trimming removed 0 bases at V and 2 bases at J, with 13 bases between. CDR3 length equals 17 residues.

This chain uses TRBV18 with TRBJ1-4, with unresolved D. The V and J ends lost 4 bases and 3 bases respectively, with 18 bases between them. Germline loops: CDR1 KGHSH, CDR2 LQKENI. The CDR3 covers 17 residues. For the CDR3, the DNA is TGTGCCAGCTCACAAATCCCGGGCTCCCTACCTAATGAAAAACTGTTTTTT. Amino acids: CASSQIPGSLPNEKLFF.

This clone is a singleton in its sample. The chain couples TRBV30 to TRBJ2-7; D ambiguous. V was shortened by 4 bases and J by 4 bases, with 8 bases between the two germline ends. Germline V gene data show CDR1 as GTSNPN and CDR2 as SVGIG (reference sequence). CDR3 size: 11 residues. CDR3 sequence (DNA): TGTGCCTGGAACGGCGGTTACGAGCAGTACTTC. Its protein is CAWNGGYEQYF.

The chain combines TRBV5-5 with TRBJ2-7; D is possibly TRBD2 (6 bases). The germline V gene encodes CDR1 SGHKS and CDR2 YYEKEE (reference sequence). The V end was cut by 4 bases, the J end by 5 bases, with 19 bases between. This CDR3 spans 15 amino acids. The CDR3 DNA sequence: TGTGCCAGCAGCGCCCGAGGAGGGCCTTGGGACGAGCAGTACTTC. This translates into CASSARGGPWDEQYF.

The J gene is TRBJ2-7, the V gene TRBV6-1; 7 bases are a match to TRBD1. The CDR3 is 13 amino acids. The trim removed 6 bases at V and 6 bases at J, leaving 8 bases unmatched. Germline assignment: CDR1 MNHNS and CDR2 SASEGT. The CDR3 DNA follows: TGTGCCAGCAGGGCGGACAGGTGGGGCGAGCAGTACTTC. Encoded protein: CASRADRWGEQYF.

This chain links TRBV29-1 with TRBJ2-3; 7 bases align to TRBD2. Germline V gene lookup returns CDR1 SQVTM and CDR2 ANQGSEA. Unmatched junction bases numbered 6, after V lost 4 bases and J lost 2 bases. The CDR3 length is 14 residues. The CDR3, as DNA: TGCAGCGTTGGGGCTAGCGGTCCCACAGATACGCAGTATTTT. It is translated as CSVGASGPTDTQYF.

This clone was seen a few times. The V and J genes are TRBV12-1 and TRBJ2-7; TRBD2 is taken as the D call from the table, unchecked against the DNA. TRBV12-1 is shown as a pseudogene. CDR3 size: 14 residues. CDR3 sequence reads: CASSRTSGCYEQYF. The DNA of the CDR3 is TGTGCCAGCAGTAGGACTAGCGGCTGCTACGAGCAGTACTTC.

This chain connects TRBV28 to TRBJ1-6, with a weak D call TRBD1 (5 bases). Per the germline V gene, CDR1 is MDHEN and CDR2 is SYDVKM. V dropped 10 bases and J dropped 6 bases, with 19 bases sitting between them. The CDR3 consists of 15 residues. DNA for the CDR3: TGTGCCACAGTAGGATCAGGGTACCCTAATTCACCCCTCCACTTT. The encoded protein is CATVGSGYPNSPLHF.

Written as DNA, the CDR3 is TGTGCCAGCAGCTTATTCGCATCCTCATCCTACGAGCAGTACTTC. It encodes CASSLFASSSYEQYF. V is TRBV7-2 and J is TRBJ2-7; D not certain. This CDR3 comprises 15 residues. Looked up from germline, CDR1 is SGHTA and CDR2 is FQGNSA. V was clipped by 2 bases and J by 1 base, with 12 bases between them.

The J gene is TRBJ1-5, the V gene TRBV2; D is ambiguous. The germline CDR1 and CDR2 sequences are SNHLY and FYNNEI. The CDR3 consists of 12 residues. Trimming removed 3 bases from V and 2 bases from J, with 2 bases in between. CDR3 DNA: TGTGCCAGCAGTGATCGCAATCAGCCCCAGCATTTT. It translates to CASSDRNQPQHF.

This CDR3 is CASGTASGRSVYEQYF. CDR3 in DNA: TGTGCCAGCGGCACGGCAAGCGGGAGATCGGTCTACGAGCAGTACTTC. This sequence joins TRBV2 and TRBJ2-7, with 8 bases fitting TRBD2. This CDR3 has 16 amino acids. CDR1 and CDR2 (germline): SNHLY, FYNNEI. Trimming at V came to 8 bases and at J to 3 bases, leaving 15 bases not matched to a gene.

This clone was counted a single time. CDR3 sequence: CASSVGIAGADDEQYF. In DNA form, the CDR3 reads TGTGCCAGCAGCGTAGGGATAGCGGGAGCTGACGACGAGCAGTACTTC. The chain is built from TRBV9 and TRBJ2-7; 9 nucleotides match TRBD2. Trimming cost V 0 bases and J 5 bases; bases outside gene matches: 9. The CDR3 extends over 16 amino acids. Germline CDR1 is SGDLS and CDR2 is YYNGEE.

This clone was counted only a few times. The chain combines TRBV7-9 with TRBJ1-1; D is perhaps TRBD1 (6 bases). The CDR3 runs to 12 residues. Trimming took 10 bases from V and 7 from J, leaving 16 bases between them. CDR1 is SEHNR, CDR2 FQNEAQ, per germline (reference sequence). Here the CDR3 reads CAITGMGVEAFF. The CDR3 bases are TGTGCCATCACAGGGATGGGGGTTGAAGCTTTCTTT.

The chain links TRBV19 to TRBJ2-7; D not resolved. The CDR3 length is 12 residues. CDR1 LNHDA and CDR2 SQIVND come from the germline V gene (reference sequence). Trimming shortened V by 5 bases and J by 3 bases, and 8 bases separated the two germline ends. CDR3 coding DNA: TGTGCCAGTAGTGATACATTCTACGAGCAGTACTTC. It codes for CASSDTFYEQYF. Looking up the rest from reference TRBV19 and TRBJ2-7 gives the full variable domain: DGGITQSPKYLFRKEGQNVTLSCEQNLNHDAMYWYRQDPGQGLRLIYYSQIVNDFQKGDIAEGYSVSREKKESFPLTVTSAQKNPTAFYLCASSDTFYEQYFGPGTRLTVT.